The source of this T cell receptor beta chain is a study of monozygotic twins with inflammatory bowel disease. For each CDR3 protein, TCRdb gives one entry from its re-call of the 5' RACE reads, without DNA. The specimen's table records around 380,000 distinct CDR3 sequences. The CDR3 covers 14 residues. Per germline, CDR1 LNHNV and CDR2 YYDKDF (reference sequence). The sequencing input was blood. The chain is built from TRBV15 and TRBJ1-6; there is no DNA to check the TCRdb D call of TRBD1. The source is a human donor with ulcerative colitis or Crohn's disease, or a healthy co-twin of an affected twin (not recorded which). The chain's CDR3 is CATSRDRGDSPLHF.